A single sample gave rise to the 24 T cell receptor beta chains below, sequenced in a study of cytomegalovirus exposure and HLA in healthy donors. Primers: 60 Vbeta forward and 13 Jbeta reverse. Sequencing was performed with immunoSEQ multiplex PCR; in TCRdb, only in-frame clones are kept and a portion is missing. The sample shows approximately 50,000 clones, 83% of them seen only once. The sample taken for sequencing was PBMCs. These receptors were taken from a man aged 25 to 40 in good health and CMV-seronegative.

The chain couples TRBV27 to TRBJ1-2; 9 positions match TRBD1. There are 17 residues in the CDR3. Germline trimming cut 11 bases from V and 4 bases from J; bases unmatched to any gene: 20. Germline CDR1 is MNHEY and CDR2 is SMNVEV (reference sequence). The DNA of the CDR3 is TGTGCCGTAGCTCCGGGACAGGGTCCTTCTCGGGGCTATGGCTACACCTTC. Translating it yields CAVAPGQGPSRGYGYTF.

This clone has only one observation. The chain has TRBV27 and TRBJ1-1, with no clear D. Germline V gene sequence: CDR1 MNHEY, CDR2 SMNVEV (reference sequence). Trimming stripped 4 bases from V and 4 bases from J, with 13 bases between. The CDR3 is 14 residues long. The CDR3 here is CASSSNTGGTEAFF. The CDR3 DNA reads as TGTGCCAGCAGTTCCAACACGGGAGGCACTGAAGCTTTCTTT.

The chain has TRBV18 and TRBJ2-1, with TRBD2 matching over 11 bases. V dropped 3 bases and J dropped 6; count of bases not matched to a gene: 1. The CDR3 contains 14 residues. From germline, CDR1 is KGHSH and CDR2 LQKENI. The CDR3 DNA reads TGTGCCAGCTCACCCGGGACTAGCGGCAATGAGCAGTTCTTC. As protein: CASSPGTSGNEQFF.

This chain joins TRBV29-1 and TRBJ2-5; the D gene is possibly TRBD1 (6 bases). The last part of the DNA fits TRBJ2-7 better; the J call may be wrong. The CDR3 is 15 amino acids. Per germline, CDR1 SQVTM and CDR2 ANQGSEA. CDR3 sequence: CSVEDAGTYSYEQYF. The CDR3 nucleotides are TGCAGCGTTGAAGATGCCGGGACATACTCCTACGAGCAGTACTTC.

This clone was picked up one time. The sample has other DNA sequences that encode this CDR3 too. The chain uses TRBV11-2 and TRBJ2-1, with D possibly TRBD1 on 7 matching bases. The CDR3 runs to 14 residues. Between the trimmed V and J ends, which lost 3 bases and 4 bases, there was a span of 10 bases. Germline V gives CDR1 SGHAT, CDR2 FQNNGV. CDR3 sequence reads: CASSLEGQYNEQFF. The CDR3 DNA follows: TGTGCCAGCAGCTTGGAGGGACAGTACAATGAGCAGTTCTTC.

The gene calls are TRBV30 and TRBJ1-6; 7 bases fit TRBD1. This CDR3 contains 17 residues. Germline V gene sequence: CDR1 GTSNPN, CDR2 SVGIG (reference sequence). J gave up 10 bases and V 1 base, and 16 bases lay outside the gene matches. The CDR3 spells CAWSAGPKRQGGSPLHF. CDR3 nucleotide sequence: TGTGCCTGGAGTGCCGGGCCTAAGAGACAGGGTGGATCACCCCTCCACTTT.

The rearrangement uses TRBV4-1 and TRBJ2-5; the D is unclear. The J call may be in error: the DNA end matches TRBJ2-7 better. There are 15 residues in the CDR3. In germline, CDR1 is MGHRA, CDR2 YSYEKL. The CDR3 sequence: CASSQADHSTYEQYF. CDR3 bases: TGCGCCAGCAGCCAAGCCGACCACAGTACCTACGAGCAGTACTTC.

The rearrangement links TRBV7-2 to TRBJ1-6; D remains ambiguous. CDR1 and CDR2 from the germline V gene are SGHTA and FQGNSA. V was trimmed by 5 bases and J by 7 bases, leaving 12 bases between them. The CDR3 runs to 14 residues. The CDR3 coding sequence is TGTGCCAGCAGCAAAAGACTTACGAATTCACCCCTCCACTTT. Protein: CASSKRLTNSPLHF.

V gene TRBV5-4 combines with J gene TRBJ2-7; 9 bases match TRBD1. The CDR3 is 15 amino acids. The germline gives CDR1 SGHNT, CDR2 YYREEE (reference sequence). The ends lost 3 bases at V and 4 bases at J; junction bases unmatched: 8. The CDR3 sequence: CASSSTGTGRYEQYF. CDR3 in DNA: TGTGCCAGCAGCTCCACCGGGACAGGGCGGTACGAGCAGTACTTC.

The chain combines TRBV5-7 with TRBJ2-2, with 7 bases fitting TRBD1. TRBV5-7 is reported as an ORF; its role is uncertain. V lost 4 bases and J lost 0; bases outside the gene matches: 6. The CDR3 is 16 residues long. The CDR3 protein is CASSGGDRANTGELFF. In DNA, the CDR3 is TGTGCCAGCAGCGGTGGCGACAGGGCGAACACCGGGGAGCTGTTTTTT.

J is TRBJ2-5 and V is TRBV4-2; 8 positions match TRBD1. Germline V gives CDR1 LGHNA, CDR2 YNFKEQ. CDR3 length: 16 amino acids. J gave up 3 bases and V 1 base, and 7 bases lay outside the gene matches. CDR3: CASSQGTGTTEETQYF. The CDR3 region has the DNA TGTGCCAGCAGCCAAGGGACAGGGACAACCGAAGAGACCCAGTACTTC.

This sequence joins TRBV7-3 and TRBJ2-1; 8 nucleotides agree with TRBD1. Trimming at V came to 3 bases and at J to 2 bases, leaving 3 bases not matched to a gene. This CDR3 spans 15 amino acids. Per the germline V gene, CDR1 is SGHTA and CDR2 is FQGTGA. CDR3 sequence: CASSLGQVTYNEQFF. CDR3 DNA sequence: TGTGCCAGCAGCTTGGGACAGGTCACCTACAATGAGCAGTTCTTC.

The chain links TRBV14 to TRBJ1-1; TRBD1 matches 7 bases. The CDR3 is 14 residues long. V dropped 4 bases and J dropped 5; count of bases not matched to a gene: 7. The V gene's germline CDR1 is SGHDN and CDR2 FVKESK. The chain's CDR3 is CASSRFEGATEAFF. The DNA for the CDR3 is TGTGCCAGCAGCCGGTTCGAGGGGGCGACTGAAGCTTTCTTT.

As to this clone: A read error may account for a junction end that differs from germline. J is TRBJ2-7 and V is TRBV5-4; 9 nucleotides agree with TRBD1. This CDR3 is 17 amino acids long. The V gene's germline CDR1 is SGHNT and CDR2 YYREEE (reference sequence). CDR3 in amino acids: CASTLGGQGLSSYEQYF. CDR3 bases: TGTGCCAGCACCTTGGGGGGACAGGGTTTGAGCTCCTACGAGCAGTACTTC.

The genes are TRBV20-1 and TRBJ2-1, with D hard to call. Germline values: CDR1 DFQATT, CDR2 SNEGSKA (reference sequence). Trimming took off 0 bases at V and 9 bases at J, with 6 bases between the two ends. The CDR3 length is 11 residues. The DNA of the CDR3 is TGCAGTGCTAGAGATATTCCTGAGCAGTTCTTC. This codes for CSARDIPEQFF.

This rearrangement joins TRBV4-1 to TRBJ2-7, with a possible D match to TRBD1 (5 bases). Germline V gene lookup returns CDR1 MGHRA and CDR2 YSYEKL. Trimming shortened V by 0 bases and J by 0 bases, and 12 bases separated the two germline ends. This CDR3 has 16 amino acids. The CDR3 sequence is CASSQDVDIFSYEQYF. The DNA for the CDR3 is TGCGCCAGCAGCCAAGATGTGGACATATTCTCCTACGAGCAGTACTTC.

The chain has TRBV18 and TRBJ2-7; 8 bases fit TRBD1. Germline V gene sequence: CDR1 KGHSH, CDR2 LQKENI. J was trimmed by 1 base and V by 6 bases; bases with no gene match: 8. The CDR3 spans 15 residues. The DNA of the CDR3 is TGTGCCAGCTCGCCAGACAGGGGTCGTTCCTACGAGCAGTACTTC. This codes for CASSPDRGRSYEQYF.

This clone has a handful of counts. V gene TRBV6-5 combines with J gene TRBJ1-2; TRBD1 matches at 9 bases. CDR1 is MNHEY and CDR2 is SVGAGI in the germline V gene. V dropped 6 bases and J dropped 0; count of bases not matched to a gene: 5. The CDR3 consists of 15 residues. CDR3 sequence (DNA): TGTGCCAGCAGGCCGACAGGGGGGCCTAACTATGGCTACACCTTC. This encodes CASRPTGGPNYGYTF.

This chain uses TRBV5-6 with TRBJ2-1; tentative D call: TRBD2 (5 bases). Germline lookup yields CDR1 SGHDT and CDR2 YYEEEE. This CDR3 region has 15 residues. Trimming removed 1 base from V and 10 bases from J, with 18 bases in between. For the CDR3, the DNA is TGTGCCAGCAGCTTGCGGGGAACGGCACCCTGGGAGCAGTTCTTC. Translation gives CASSLRGTAPWEQFF.

The chain joins TRBV18 to TRBJ2-6; a weak D match, TRBD1 (6 bases). The germline V and J ends were trimmed by 2 bases and 4 bases, with 15 bases remaining between them. Germline CDR1 KGHSH, CDR2 LQKENI. The CDR3 is made up of 17 amino acids. Here the CDR3 DNA reads TGTGCCAGCTCACCATGGCGCTTGACAGGAGGGGCCAACGTCCTGACTTTC. This gives the protein CASSPWRLTGGANVLTF.

This CDR3 reads CASSLASGGAGEQFF. DNA for the CDR3: TGTGCCAGCAGCTTGGCTAGCGGGGGGGCCGGTGAGCAGTTCTTC. The chain employs TRBV7-3 and TRBJ2-1; 12 nucleotides align to TRBD2. V shed 3 bases and J 9 bases; nucleotides not matched to a gene: 6. Germline V gene data show CDR1 as SGHTA and CDR2 as FQGTGA. CDR3 length: 15 residues.

The V and J genes are TRBV7-6 and TRBJ2-7, with D uncertain. The germline V and J ends were trimmed by 1 base and 1 base, with 11 bases remaining between them. The length of the CDR3 is 15 residues. Germline V gene data show CDR1 as SGHVS and CDR2 as FNYEAQ. The CDR3 loop reads CASSLGTARSYEQYF. The CDR3 region has the DNA TGTGCCAGCAGCTTAGGAACAGCAAGGTCCTACGAGCAGTACTTC. Supplemented by reference TRBV7-6 and TRBJ2-7, the full variable domain reads GAGVSQSPRYKVTKRGQDVALRCDPISGHVSLYWYRQALGQGPEFLTYFNYEAQQDKSGLPNDRFSAERPEGSISTLTIQRTEQRDSAMYRCASSLGTARSYEQYFGPGTRLTVT.

This chain joins TRBV15 and TRBJ2-7; no clear D gene. CDR1 and CDR2 from the germline V gene are LNHNV and YYDKDF (reference sequence). The CDR3 runs 13 residues. Deletions cut 5 bases from V and 3 bases from J, with 11 bases between. DNA of the CDR3: TGTGCCACCAGCCCCGGGTCTAACTACGAGCAGTACTTC. Translating gives CATSPGSNYEQYF.

On this clone: An end of the junction differs from the germline gene, which may be a read error. This chain uses TRBV6-5 with TRBJ2-1; TRBD2 matches at 10 bases. The CDR3 has 13 residues. Germline V gene sequence: CDR1 MNHEY, CDR2 SVGAGI. CDR3 sequence reads: CASSYSSGGKCIF. The DNA for the CDR3 is TGTGCCAGCAGTTACTCTAGCGGGGGGAAATGTATCTTC.